This T cell receptor beta chain derives from a study of long-term antiretroviral therapy in people with HIV. Study outcomes and limitations: Whereas controls had wider CDR3 length ranges, HIV repertoires had narrower ones. ART preceded a rise in diversity that nonetheless stayed lower than in transplant donor controls.

This clone has a handful of counts. Its antigen is currently unknown. Samples were assayed with immunoSEQ v3.0 at survey level. The method was immunoSEQ multiplex PCR; TCRdb's version includes in-frame clones alone and lacks a portion of them. The sample lists around 34,000 clones; around 85% were seen once. CDR1 and CDR2 from the germline V gene are SNHLY and FYNNEI. V dropped 3 bases and J dropped 7 bases, with 16 bases sitting between them. The CDR3 length is 14 residues. The sequences come from unsorted PBMCs, collected 1.5 years after starting antiretroviral therapy. This TCR came from a man younger than 35 with HIV. The chain employs TRBV2 and TRBJ2-7; no clear D gene. The CDR3 loop is CASSDTAAQKEQYF. CDR3 bases: TGTGCCAGCAGTGACACGGCGGCCCAGAAAGAGCAGTACTTC.